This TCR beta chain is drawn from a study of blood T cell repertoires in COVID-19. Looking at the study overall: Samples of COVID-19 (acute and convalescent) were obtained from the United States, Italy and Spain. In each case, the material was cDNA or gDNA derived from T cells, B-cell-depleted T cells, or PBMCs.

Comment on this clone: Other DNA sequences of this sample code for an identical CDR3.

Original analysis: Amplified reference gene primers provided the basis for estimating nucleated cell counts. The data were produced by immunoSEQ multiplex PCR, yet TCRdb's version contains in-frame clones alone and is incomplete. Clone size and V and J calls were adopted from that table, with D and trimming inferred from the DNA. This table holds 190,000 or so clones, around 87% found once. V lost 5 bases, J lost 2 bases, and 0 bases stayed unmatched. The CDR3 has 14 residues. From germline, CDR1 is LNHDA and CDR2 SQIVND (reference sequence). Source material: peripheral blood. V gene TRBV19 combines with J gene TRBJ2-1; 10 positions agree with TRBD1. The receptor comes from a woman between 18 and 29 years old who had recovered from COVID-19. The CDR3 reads CASSGQGAYNEQFF. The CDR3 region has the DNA TGTGCCAGTAGTGGACAGGGGGCCTACAATGAGCAGTTCTTC.